This T cell receptor (beta chain) was recorded in a study of CXCR3-negative and CXCR3-positive naive CD8 T cells. Study conclusions and caveats: Across naive subsets, surface CD5 expression was comparable, and TCR strength was inferred from properties of the TRB CDR3. Similar TRBV-TRBJ usage was seen in naive cells (both CXCR3-negative and CXCR3-positive), but memory cells differed. The TRB CDR3s that CXCR3-positive naive cells carried were more hydrophobic than those of CXCR3-negative naive cells.

As to this clonotype: Its specificity is not known.

The CDR3 contains 13 residues. Germline CDR1 is SEHNR and CDR2 is FQNEAQ (reference sequence). The authors prepared UMI-labeled TRB cDNA libraries by 5' RACE. One entry per CDR3 protein, without DNA, is what TCRdb gives after re-calling the 5' RACE reads. The table for this sample gives about 120,000 distinct CDR3 sequences. The rearrangement joins TRBV7-9 to TRBJ2-1; TCRdb designates TRBD1, a call that cannot be tested without DNA. The source of this sequence is a human donor in good health. Some clones in this sample may be carry-over from other donors' samples. The sequencing sample was made of naive CXCR3+ CD8+ T cells from blood. Subset specified: CD45RO-CCR7+CD27+CD95- naive CD8+ T cells expressing CXCR3 (TNR3+). The CDR3 protein is CASSPTGGHEQFF.